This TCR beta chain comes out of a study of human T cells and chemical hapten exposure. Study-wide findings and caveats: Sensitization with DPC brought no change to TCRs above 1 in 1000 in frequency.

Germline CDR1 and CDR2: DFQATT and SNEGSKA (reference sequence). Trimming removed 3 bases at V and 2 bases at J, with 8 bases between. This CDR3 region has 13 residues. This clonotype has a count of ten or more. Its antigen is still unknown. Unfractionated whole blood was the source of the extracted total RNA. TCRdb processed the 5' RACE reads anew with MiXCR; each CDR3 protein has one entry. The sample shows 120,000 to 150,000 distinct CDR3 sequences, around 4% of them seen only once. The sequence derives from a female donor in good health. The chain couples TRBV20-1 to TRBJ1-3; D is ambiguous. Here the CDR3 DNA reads TGCAGTGCTAGGAAGAGGACTGGAAACACCATATATTTT. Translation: CSARKRTGNTIYF.